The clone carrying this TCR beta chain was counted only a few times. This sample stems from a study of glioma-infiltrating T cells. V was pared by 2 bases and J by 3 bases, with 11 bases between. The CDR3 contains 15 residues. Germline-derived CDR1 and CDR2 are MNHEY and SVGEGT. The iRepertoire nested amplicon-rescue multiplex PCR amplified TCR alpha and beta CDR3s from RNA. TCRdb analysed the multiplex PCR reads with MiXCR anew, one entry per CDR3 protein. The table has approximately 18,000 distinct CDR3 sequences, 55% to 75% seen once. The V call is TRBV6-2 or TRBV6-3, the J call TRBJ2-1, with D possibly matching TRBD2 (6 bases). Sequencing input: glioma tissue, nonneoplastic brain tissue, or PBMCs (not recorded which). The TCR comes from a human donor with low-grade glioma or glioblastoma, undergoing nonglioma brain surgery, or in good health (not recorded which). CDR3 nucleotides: TGTGCCAGCAGTTACCCGGGGACTTTCTACAATGAGCAGTTCTTC. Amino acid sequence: CASSYPGTFYNEQFF.